A selection of T cell receptor beta chains follows, all from one sample in a study of blood T cell repertoires in COVID-19. Here immunoSEQ multiplex PCR was the method, and the copy in TCRdb shows in-frame clones only, minus some. The table has about 97,000 clones, approximately 92% seen once; the top ten hold more than 1.5%. The sample consisted of peripheral blood. These receptors all come from a woman between 50 and 59 years old with COVID-19, enrolled during active disease. Each CDR3 is given with its conserved first and last residue. A D gene is named only where the DNA matches it firmly. Clone size is shown for a subset of rows, as once, few, many or a class of expanded clone.

D,V,size,J,DNA,CDR3
TRBD1,TRBV5-6,NA,TRBJ1-6,TGTGCCAGCAGCTTTGGAGACAGGGGAATTCTAGAGAATTCACCCCTCCACTTT,CASSFGDRGILENSPLHF
TRBD2,TRBV20-1,NA,TRBJ2-1,TGCAGTGCTAGTAGCGGGGGGAAGTCCTACAATGAGCAGTTCTTC,CSASSGGKSYNEQFF
NA,TRBV19,NA,TRBJ1-5,TGTGCCAGTAGTCTAGATCGTCACAGGGCAAATCAGCCCCAGCATTTT,CASSLDRHRANQPQHF
NA,TRBV7-3,NA,TRBJ1-1,TGTGCCAGCAGCTTAAACAGGGAAGGAACTGAAGCTTTCTTT,CASSLNREGTEAFF
NA,TRBV25-1,NA,TRBJ2-6,TGTGCCAGCAGCCTTTCGGGGATCTCTGGGGCCAACGTCCTGACTTTC,CASSLSGISGANVLTF
NA,TRBV10-3,NA,TRBJ2-1,TGTGCCATCAGTGGTAGCAATGAGCAGTTCTTC,CAISGSNEQFF
NA,TRBV19,NA,TRBJ1-6,TGTGCCAGTAGTACTACAGGGTACGGCTATAATTCACCCCTCCACTTT,CASSTTGYGYNSPLHF
NA,TRBV7-2,NA,TRBJ1-2,TGTGCCAGCAGCTTTCAGGGGACCTCTGCCGGCTACACCTTC,CASSFQGTSAGYTF
NA,TRBV20-1,NA,TRBJ1-4,TGCAGTGCTAGTGATACGGCTAATGAAAAACTGTTTTTT,CSASDTANEKLFF
TRBD1,TRBV9,NA,TRBJ2-1,TGTGCCAGCAGCGCCTCCCGGGACAGGGGCAATGAGCAGTTCTTC,CASSASRDRGNEQFF
NA,TRBV7-2,NA,TRBJ1-5,TGTGCCAGCAGCTTATGGGTGTGGCTAGACAATCAGCCCCAGCATTTT,CASSLWVWLDNQPQHF
TRBD2,TRBV6-2/TRBV6-3,NA,TRBJ2-3,TGTGCCAGCAGCTCCTGGCCAGCGGGGTCCGGGAGGGAGACAGATACGCAGTATTTT,CASSSWPAGSGRETDTQYF
TRBD1,TRBV19,NA,TRBJ1-6,TGTGCCAGTAGTATAGACGGGACAGAGTACTCACCCCTCCACTTT,CASSIDGTEYSPLHF
NA,TRBV7-2,NA,TRBJ1-3,TGTGCCAGCAGCTTAGTGACAGGAAACACCATATATTTT,CASSLVTGNTIYF
NA,TRBV5-6,NA,TRBJ2-2,TGTGCCAGCAGCTTGGGGTTAGCGAACACCGGGGAGCTGTTTTTT,CASSLGLANTGELFF
NA,TRBV27,NA,TRBJ1-6,TGTGCCAGCAGCTTGGGGCTTGTTAATTCACCCCTCCACTTT,CASSLGLVNSPLHF
NA,TRBV6-6,once,TRBJ1-4,TGTGCCAGCAGTCCCTCCCTACGCGGGGTCTCTTACGAAAAACTGTTTTTT,CASSPSLRGVSYEKLFF
TRBD1,TRBV5-6,once,TRBJ1-2,TGTGCCAGCAGCTCTTCCATCGGACAGGGGCCTAACTATGGCTACACCTTC,CASSSSIGQGPNYGYTF
NA,TRBV2,few,TRBJ1-5,TGTGCCAGCAGAGGGACAATCAATCAGCCCCAGCATTTT,CASRGTINQPQHF
NA,TRBV14,NA,TRBJ2-7,TGTGCCAGCAGGGGGGGAAGCATCGAGCAGTACTTC,CASRGGSIEQYF
NA,TRBV5-1,NA,TRBJ1-2,TGCGCCAGCAGATTAGGGGGTGGCTACACCTTC,CASRLGGGYTF
NA,TRBV28,NA,TRBJ1-3,TGTGCCAGCAATCGCCTCCTGACTCGGAGCTCTGGAAACACCATATATTTT,CASNRLLTRSSGNTIYF
TRBD2,TRBV2,NA,TRBJ2-1,TGTGCCAGCAGGGGAGGATCTAGCGGGGGCGAGTTCTACAATGAGCAGTTCTTC,CASRGGSSGGEFYNEQFF
NA,TRBV21-1,NA,TRBJ2-2,TGTGCCAGCCCGACCGAGCCTAGCGGGGGACCTATATATTATTCCGGGGAGCTGTTTTTT,CASPTEPSGGPIYYSGELFF
NA,TRBV30,NA,TRBJ1-2,TGTGCCTGTGGGCCGGGGGGCCCCTTTGATGGCTACACCTTC,CACGPGGPFDGYTF
NA,TRBV5-1,once,TRBJ2-4,TGCGCCAGCAGTCCACTAGATTCAGCCAAAAACATTCAGTACTTC,CASSPLDSAKNIQYF
TRBD1,TRBV9,NA,TRBJ1-4,TGTGCCAGCAGCGCAAGCCTTCGGACAGGAGAAAATAATGAAAAACTGTTTTTT,CASSASLRTGENNEKLFF
NA,TRBV6-5,NA,TRBJ1-6,TGTGCCAGCAGTTACCAGGGCTATAATTCACCCCTCCACTTT,CASSYQGYNSPLHF
TRBD2,TRBV3-1/TRBV3-2,NA,TRBJ2-1,TGTGCCAGCAGCCGAGTAGCGGGGGGGCTTCGTGAGCAGTTCTTC,CASSRVAGGLREQFF
TRBD1,TRBV6-5,NA,TRBJ1-1,TGTGCCAGCAGCCCCGACAGGGTGAGCACTGAAGCTTTCTTT,CASSPDRVSTEAFF
NA,TRBV27,NA,TRBJ1-4,TGTGCAACCCGTGGACAGAGCGCCCCTAATGAAAAACTGTTTTTT,CATRGQSAPNEKLFF
NA,TRBV5-8,NA,TRBJ1-3,TGTGCCAGCAGCTTGAAGACAGACCTCCTCTCTGGAAACACCATATATTTT,CASSLKTDLLSGNTIYF
NA,TRBV19,NA,TRBJ2-3,TGTGCCAGTAGTACAAATACAGGAAACACAGATACACAGTATTTT,CASSTNTGNTDTQYF
NA,TRBV24-1,NA,TRBJ2-5,TGTGCCACCAGTCGGGGGACCTCGTACCAAGAGACCCAGTACTTC,CATSRGTSYQETQYF
NA,TRBV3-1/TRBV3-2,NA,TRBJ1-6,TGTGCCAGCAGCCAAGACCGGACAACACCCCTCCACTTT,CASSQDRTTPLHF
TRBD1,TRBV19,NA,TRBJ1-6,TGTGCCAGTAGTATCGCCCAAAGACAGGGAGTCAGGTCACCCCTCCACTTT,CASSIAQRQGVRSPLHF
NA,TRBV10-3,NA,TRBJ1-2,TGTGCCATCAGCCCCTTAGATAACTATGGCTACACCTTC,CAISPLDNYGYTF
TRBD1,TRBV4-1,once,TRBJ1-6,TGCGCCAGCAGCCAAGTTCCGGGACAGGGTTGGGGACCCCTCCACTTT,CASSQVPGQGWGPLHF
NA,TRBV7-9,once,TRBJ2-7,TGTGCCAGCAGCTCCCCGCCCTGGGGGGATTTGGATGAGCAGTACTTC,CASSSPPWGDLDEQYF
TRBD1,TRBV28,NA,TRBJ2-4,TGTGCCAGCAGTCCGACAGGGCTAGCCAAAAACATTCAGTACTTC,CASSPTGLAKNIQYF
NA,TRBV2,NA,TRBJ1-4,TGTGCCAGCAGTGACCAGGGATCTAATGAAAAACTGTTTTTT,CASSDQGSNEKLFF
TRBD2,TRBV5-1,NA,TRBJ2-1,TGCGCCAGCAGCTTACTAGCGGGGGCTCCCAATGAGCAGTTCTTC,CASSLLAGAPNEQFF
TRBD1,TRBV15,NA,TRBJ1-2,TGTGCCACCAGCAGAGATTTAGAGGGGGCGGACTATGGCTACACCTTC,CATSRDLEGADYGYTF
TRBD1,TRBV2,NA,TRBJ1-5,TGTGCCAGCAGTGCGCAGACAGGGGGCGTCAAGCCCCAGCATTTT,CASSAQTGGVKPQHF
NA,TRBV5-6,NA,TRBJ1-1,TGTGCCAGCAGCGTTCCGGGGGTGAAGGAAGCTTTCTTT,CASSVPGVKEAFF
NA,TRBV28,NA,TRBJ1-5,TGTGCCAGCAGTTTGGCAGTAAGCAATCAGCCCCAGCATTTT,CASSLAVSNQPQHF